The 12 T cell receptor beta chains listed next were all sequenced from one sample in a study of siplizumab effects on memory and regulatory T cells. Sequencing was performed with immunoSEQ multiplex PCR; in TCRdb, only in-frame clones are kept and a portion is missing. The table includes 50,000 to 70,000 clones, approximately 97% detected once. The sequencing sample was made of naive CD8+ T cells sorted from blood. Receptors originate from a human donor in good health.

The chain combines TRBV9 with TRBJ2-1, with D possibly matching TRBD2 (6 bases). CDR3 length: 16 residues. V lost 0 bases and J lost 3, with 13 bases in between. Germline V lookup: CDR1 SGDLS, CDR2 YYNGEE. The chain's CDR3 is CASSVVGGSVYNEQFF. The CDR3 nucleotides read TGTGCCAGCAGCGTAGTTGGGGGGTCAGTCTACAATGAGCAGTTCTTC. Filled out from reference TRBV9 and TRBJ2-1, the complete variable domain reads DSGVTQTPKHLITATGQRVTLRCSPRSGDLSVYWYQQSLDQGLQFLIQYYNGEERAKGNILERFSAQQFPDLHSELNLSSLELGDSALYFCASSVVGGSVYNEQFFGPGTRLTVL.

The V and J genes are TRBV2 and TRBJ2-6; D perhaps matches TRBD1 (6 bases). The CDR3 has 15 residues. Germline assignment: CDR1 SNHLY and CDR2 FYNNEI. V lost 9 bases, J lost 0 bases, and 12 bases lay in between. In nucleotides, the CDR3 is TGTGCCAGAGGACAGACCTACTCTGGGGCCAACGTCCTGACTTTC. Protein product: CARGQTYSGANVLTF.

The chain carries TRBV29-1 and TRBJ1-2; 7 bases match TRBD1. The germline V gene encodes CDR1 SQVTM and CDR2 ANQGSEA. CDR3 length: 14 amino acids. J lost 4 bases, V lost 7 bases, and 12 bases had no gene match. Here the CDR3 DNA reads TGCAGCGCCGAACAGGGGTTTGGGGCCTATGGCTACACCTTC. It specifies CSAEQGFGAYGYTF.

The V call is TRBV7-9, the J call TRBJ2-5, with 7 bases lining up with TRBD1. V lost 1 base to trimming and J lost 4 bases; unmatched junction nucleotides: 3. Germline lookup yields CDR1 SEHNR and CDR2 FQNEAQ (reference sequence). The length of the CDR3 is 14 residues. The CDR3: CASSLDRDRETQYF. DNA of the CDR3: TGTGCCAGCAGCTTAGACCGGGACAGAGAGACCCAGTACTTC.

This CDR3 reads CASQRVTYEQYF. The DNA of the CDR3 is TGTGCAAGTCAGAGGGTAACCTACGAGCAGTACTTC. The chain has TRBV12-2 and TRBJ2-7; TRBD2, the D gene given by the table, was not confirmed from the DNA. TRBV12-2 is a pseudogene locus. CDR3 size: 12 residues.

V and J are TRBV10-3 and TRBJ2-1; D remains ambiguous. The V end was cut by 3 bases, the J end by 10 bases, with 10 bases between. There are 12 residues in the CDR3. Looked up from germline, CDR1 is ENHRY and CDR2 is SYGVKD. CDR3 protein: CAISEGFVEQFF. DNA for the CDR3: TGTGCCATCAGTGAAGGGTTTGTGGAGCAGTTCTTC.

This chain connects TRBV5-5 to TRBJ2-5; perhaps TRBD2 as D (5 bases). This CDR3 has 11 amino acids. The V gene lost 7 bases and the J gene lost 3 bases, with 7 bases spanning the gap. Germline lookup yields CDR1 SGHKS and CDR2 YYEKEE (reference sequence). CDR3: CASSGKETQYF. DNA for the CDR3: TGTGCCAGCTCGGGGAAAGAGACCCAGTACTTC.

The chain carries TRBV7-7 and TRBJ1-3, with D unclear. V was shortened by 2 bases and J by 4 bases, with 12 bases between the two germline ends. CDR3 size: 15 residues. In germline, CDR1 is SSHAT, CDR2 FNYEAQ (reference sequence). In DNA, the CDR3 is TGTGCCAGCAGCTTATCTGTAGGCTTCGGAAACACCATATATTTT. Translating it yields CASSLSVGFGNTIYF. The full variable domain, completed using reference TRBV7-7 and TRBJ1-3, is GAGVSQSPRYKVTKRGQDVTLRCDPISSHATLYWYQQALGQGPEFLTYFNYEAQPDKSGLPSDRFSAERPEGSISTLTIQRTEQRDSAMYRCASSLSVGFGNTIYFGEGSWLTVV.

CDR3 DNA: TGTGCCAGCAGCTTAGCGCAGGACGATAATTCACCCCTCCACTTT. This encodes CASSLAQDDNSPLHF. The rearrangement joins TRBV5-6 to TRBJ1-6; D not certain. Trimming took off 2 bases at V and 5 bases at J, with 11 bases between the two ends. Germline V gene sequence: CDR1 SGHDT, CDR2 YYEEEE. CDR3 length equals 15 residues. Full variable domain (remainder filled in from reference TRBV5-6 and TRBJ1-6): DAGVTQSPTHLIKTRGQQVTLRCSPKSGHDTVSWYQQALGQGPQFIFQYYEEEERQRGNFPDRFSGHQFPNYSSELNVNALLLGDSALYLCASSLAQDDNSPLHFGNGTRLTVT.

The chain couples TRBV9 to TRBJ2-1, with 10 bases lining up with TRBD1. Germline CDR1 reads SGDLS; CDR2 reads YYNGEE. The CDR3 covers 16 residues. V lost 4 bases and J lost 10; bases outside the gene matches: 14. The CDR3 protein is CASSPSTLTGGWEQFF. Here the CDR3 DNA reads TGTGCCAGCAGCCCATCCACTTTGACAGGGGGCTGGGAGCAGTTCTTC.

The rearrangement links TRBV7-3 to TRBJ2-3, with TRBD2 identical over 10 bases. After removal of 5 bases from V and 0 bases from J, the junction contained 2 bases not matched to a gene. Germline V lookup: CDR1 SGHTA, CDR2 FQGTGA. This CDR3 is 15 amino acids long. CDR3 protein: CASSTLAGSTDTQYF. The CDR3 bases are TGTGCCAGCAGCACACTAGCGGGAAGCACAGATACGCAGTATTTT.

The chain couples TRBV7-3 to TRBJ2-5; D may be TRBD2 (5 bases). V lost 1 base, J lost 5 bases, and 8 bases lay in between. Looked up from germline, CDR1 is SGHTA and CDR2 is FQGTGA. The CDR3 length is 13 residues. The CDR3 DNA follows: TGTGCCAGCAGCTTAATTCCGGGGGAGACCCAGTACTTC. This codes for CASSLIPGETQYF.